The 10 T cell receptor beta chains listed next were all sequenced from one sample in a study of blood T cell repertoires in COVID-19. The protocol was immunoSEQ multiplex PCR, while the TCRdb copy is restricted to in-frame clones and leaves out a portion. The data show 300,000 to 350,000 clones, with 90% seen just once and about 7% held by the top ten. The sequenced sample consisted of peripheral blood. The receptors derive from a woman in her 30s with COVID-19, enrolled during active disease.

The V call is TRBV28, the J call TRBJ1-3, with D tentatively TRBD1 (6 bases). The CDR3 is 13 amino acids. Germline CDR1 MDHEN, CDR2 SYDVKM. Trimming shortened V by 5 bases and J by 10 bases, and 15 bases separated the two germline ends. The chain's CDR3 is CASSPRTDRTIYF. CDR3 nucleotide sequence: TGTGCCAGCAGTCCCAGGACAGATCGAACCATATATTTT.

The chain carries TRBV6-1 and TRBJ2-1; 12 bases are shared with TRBD2. Germline CDR1 and CDR2: MNHNS and SASEGT. The ends lost 4 bases at V and 0 bases at J; junction bases unmatched: 10. The CDR3 consists of 19 residues. CDR3 coding DNA: TGTGCCAGCAGTGCGACTAGCGGGAGAGGTAGGAGCTCCTACAATGAGCAGTTCTTC. The encoded protein is CASSATSGRGRSSYNEQFF.

The rearrangement links TRBV2 to TRBJ1-4; TRBD1 might be the D (5 bases). Trimming shortened V by 6 bases and J by 0 bases, and 8 bases separated the two germline ends. The CDR3 spans 14 residues. The germline V gene encodes CDR1 SNHLY and CDR2 FYNNEI. CDR3: CASRGAPTNEKLFF. The DNA of the CDR3 is TGTGCCAGCAGAGGGGCCCCAACTAATGAAAAACTGTTTTTT. Full variable domain (rest looked up from reference TRBV2 and TRBJ1-4): EPEVTQTPSHQVTQMGQEVILRCVPISNHLYFYWYRQILGQKVEFLVSFYNNEISEKSEIFDDQFSVERPDGSNFTLKIRSTKLEDSAMYFCASRGAPTNEKLFFGSGTQLSVL.

This sequence joins TRBV6-1 and TRBJ2-7; 8 positions match TRBD2. The length of the CDR3 is 17 residues. Germline V gene sequence: CDR1 MNHNS, CDR2 SASEGT. V lost 4 bases to trimming and J lost 2 bases; unmatched junction nucleotides: 13. DNA for the CDR3: TGTGCCAGCAGTGTGGTCTTCAGCGGGAGTAGGGCCTACGAGCAGTACTTC. This sequence encodes CASSVVFSGSRAYEQYF.

The chain joins TRBV3-1 (or the pseudogene TRBV3-2) to TRBJ2-3, with D hard to call. Trimming took off 1 base at V and 9 bases at J, with 8 bases between the two ends. This CDR3 region has 12 residues. CDR1 LGHDT and CDR2 YNNKEL come from the germline V gene (reference sequence). This CDR3 reads CASSQGLLTQYF. The CDR3 nucleotides read TGTGCCAGCAGCCAAGGACTGTTGACGCAGTATTTT.

The chain carries TRBV18 and TRBJ1-1, with 7 positions matching TRBD1. The CDR3 spans 15 residues. Germline values: CDR1 KGHSH, CDR2 LQKENI. V lost 3 bases, J lost 0 bases, and 4 bases stayed unmatched. CDR3: CASSPQGQMNTEAFF. CDR3 bases: TGTGCCAGCTCACCCCAGGGACAGATGAACACTGAAGCTTTCTTT.

V usage is TRBV18 and J usage is TRBJ2-5; tentatively, D is TRBD1 (6 bases). The CDR3 has 13 amino acids. Germline V gene data show CDR1 as KGHSH and CDR2 as LQKENI. V lost 2 bases and J lost 3, with 7 bases in between. As DNA, the CDR3 is TGTGCCAGCTCACCAGGACAGAAAGAGACCCAGTACTTC. This translates into CASSPGQKETQYF. Variable domain in full (rest from reference TRBV18 and TRBJ2-5): NAGVMQNPRHLVRRRGQEARLRCSPMKGHSHVYWYRQLPEEGLKFMVYLQKENIIDESGMPKERFSAEFPKEGPSILRIQQVVRGDSAAYFCASSPGQKETQYFGPGTRLLVL.

The chain combines TRBV6-6 with TRBJ2-1; no definite D call. Between the trimmed V and J ends, which lost 6 bases and 6 bases, there was a span of 9 bases. Germline values: CDR1 MNHNY, CDR2 SVGAGI (reference sequence). The CDR3 loop spans 12 amino acids. The CDR3 region is CASSPAVNEQFF. Written as DNA, the CDR3 is TGTGCCAGCAGCCCGGCGGTCAATGAGCAGTTCTTC.

The chain carries TRBV28 and TRBJ1-5, with a weak D call TRBD1 (5 bases). Trimming shortened V by 2 bases and J by 0 bases, and 8 bases separated the two germline ends. The CDR3 is 15 residues long. Per the germline V gene, CDR1 is MDHEN and CDR2 is SYDVKM. The DNA for the CDR3 is TGTGCCAGCAGTTTAGGGGGGATTAGCAATCAGCCCCAGCATTTT. As protein: CASSLGGISNQPQHF.

CDR3 protein: CASSLGQSYNEQFF. The CDR3 DNA sequence: TGCGCCAGCAGCCTAGGACAATCCTACAATGAGCAGTTCTTC. The chain recombines TRBV5-1 with TRBJ2-1; tentatively, D is TRBD1 (5 bases). Germline values: CDR1 SGHRS, CDR2 YFSETQ. V was cut by 4 bases and J by 1 base, with 9 bases left in between. The CDR3 totals 14 residues.